This entry features one TCR beta chain sequence. Its antigen is still unknown. One base away lies a much larger clone, so this may be a sequencing read error. The CDR3 end shows no conserved phenylalanine or tryptophan, and so a read error is likely. Library creation used multiplex PCR. TCRdb lists the instrument as Illumina HiSeq 2500. TCRbeta libraries were built by three rounds of nested PCR using primers (Table S4), following protocols modified from ARM-PCR. Before sequencing, PCR products of 200-500 bp were excised from the gel and purified with the QIAquick gel extraction kit. The authors' analysis ran thus. Reads were cleaned with Trimmomatic, merged with FLASH into complete CDR3 sequences, and assigned to V(D)J germline segments with MiTCR. Clonal diversity was calculated as the inverse Simpson's index using VDJtools. Productive reads were defined as in-frame sequences without a premature stop codon. TCRdb handled the public reads itself, with Q25 trimming in fastp and clone calling in MiXCR, and kept productive beta chains. Identical CDR3 proteins give one entry, which carries the most common genes and DNA. Here the V and J calls rest on TCRdb's processing, not on the authors' analysis. Recorded for this sample are roughly 120,000 distinct CDR3 sequences; roughly 77% of them occurred a single time. Of the sample, 30% to 45% is held by the ten largest clones.

RNA was isolated from bulk, unsorted tissue, and RNA quality was assessed with a NanoDrop ND-1000 and an Agilent 2100. All donors had newly diagnosed lung cancer, had not received prior chemotherapy, and were admitted for thoracic surgery in China between August and November 2014. Anyone who had undergone radiotherapy or chemotherapy before, or who had another cancer at the same time, was left out of the study. Pieces of surgical tissue measuring roughly 1-2.2 cm3 were kept in RNAlater solution and stored at -80 degrees C until use. This record comes from a study of tumor and adjacent non-tumor tissue in lung cancer (dated by TCRdb to 2016 to 2019). The study in broad terms: Of the cohort, eleven to twelve patients had adenocarcinoma, 2 had squamous cell carcinoma and 1 had small cell lung cancer. A total of roughly 130 million productive TCRbeta reads were generated by sequencing, corresponding to an average of roughly 4 million reads per sample. The approximately 15 patients were aged roughly 30 to 80 years, included approximately ten men and 5 women, and had TNM stage I to III disease. Over 25 paired specimens, one tumor and one normal lung sample per patient, were profiled by TCRbeta CDR3 sequencing. The study compared bulk TCRbeta repertoires between lung tumor tissue and matched distant non-tumor lung tissue from 15 lung cancer patients. Overall results and qualifications from the work: With only around 16 patients in the cohort, the authors noted that larger samples and more detailed clinical data are needed. The methods do not name the sequencing platform or mention unique molecular identifiers. Because peripheral blood was not sequenced, the blood TCRbeta repertoires of the lung cancer patients in the study went unexamined. A significantly larger cumulative share of the repertoire was made up by the top 100 clones in normal lung than in tumor tissue. TCR diversity (inverse Simpson) was significantly higher in tumor than in normal lung tissue (roughly 430 vs 170, P = 0.0075, Mann-Whitney U test). TCR diversity was significantly higher in younger patients, and higher tumor TCR diversity was associated with shorter overall and disease-free survival.

CDR1 and CDR2, per the germline V gene, are SQVTM and ANQGSEA. V and J are truncated by 5 bases and 5 bases respectively, leaving an intervening sequence of 10 bases. The CDR3 is 11 amino acids in total, end residues counted. The sequence is cut down to CDR3 DNA, 33 bases in frame from base 1. The source of this sequence is a woman in her sixties or seventies with non-small cell lung cancer. Recombination connected TRBV29-1 to TRBJ2-7; confidence is insufficient to name the D gene. Sequences were obtained from lung tumor tissue. The CDR3 region reads CSVLRRDEQYL. The DNA is TGCAGCGTTCTCCGACGCGACGAGCAGTACTTG.